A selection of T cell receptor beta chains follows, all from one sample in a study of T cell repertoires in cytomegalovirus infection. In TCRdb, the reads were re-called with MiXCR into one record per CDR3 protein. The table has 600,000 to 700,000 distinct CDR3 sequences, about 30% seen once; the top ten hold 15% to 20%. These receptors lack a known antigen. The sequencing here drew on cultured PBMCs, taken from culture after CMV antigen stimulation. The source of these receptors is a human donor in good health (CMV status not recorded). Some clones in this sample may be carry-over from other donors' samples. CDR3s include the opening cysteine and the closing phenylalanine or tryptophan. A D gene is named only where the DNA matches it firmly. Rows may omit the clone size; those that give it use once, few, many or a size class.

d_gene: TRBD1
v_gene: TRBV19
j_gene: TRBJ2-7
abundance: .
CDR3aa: CASSPFGQGKGYEQYF
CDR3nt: TGTGCCAGTAGTCCATTCGGACAGGGGAAAGGGTACGAGCAGTACTTC

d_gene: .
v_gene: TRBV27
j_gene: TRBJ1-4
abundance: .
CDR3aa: CASSPPGEKLFF
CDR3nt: TGTGCCAGCAGTCCCCCGGGGGAAAAACTGTTTTTT

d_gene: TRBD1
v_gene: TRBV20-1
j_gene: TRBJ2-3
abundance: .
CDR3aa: CSAAHGDREFASTDTQYF
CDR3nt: TGCAGTGCCGCTCATGGGGACAGGGAATTCGCTAGCACAGATACGCAGTATTTT

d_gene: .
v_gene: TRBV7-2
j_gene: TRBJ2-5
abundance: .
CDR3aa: CASSLVGTQYF
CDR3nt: TGTGCCAGCAGCCTAGTCGGGACCCAGTACTTC

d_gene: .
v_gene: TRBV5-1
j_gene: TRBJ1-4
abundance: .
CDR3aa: CASSRVAGTTDGKLFF
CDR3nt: TGCGCCAGCAGCCGAGTCGCAGGGACAACCGACGGAAAACTGTTTTTT

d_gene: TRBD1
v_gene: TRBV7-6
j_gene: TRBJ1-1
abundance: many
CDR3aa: CASSQGTGAEGTEAFF
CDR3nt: TGTGCCAGCAGCCAAGGGACAGGGGCGGAGGGCACTGAAGCTTTCTTT

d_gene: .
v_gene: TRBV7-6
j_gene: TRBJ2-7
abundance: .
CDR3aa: CASSLTRRAPYEQYF
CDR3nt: TGTGCCAGCAGCTTAACCCGACGAGCACCCTACGAGCAGTACTTC

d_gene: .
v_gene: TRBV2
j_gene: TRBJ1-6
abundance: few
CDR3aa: CASKIGTQGGSPLHF
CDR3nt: TGTGCCAGCAAGATCGGGACCCAAGGCGGTTCACCCCTCCACTTT

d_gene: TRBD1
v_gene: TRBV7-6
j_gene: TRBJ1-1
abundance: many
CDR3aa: CASSLDRIVRDRAMNTEAFF
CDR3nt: TGTGCCAGCAGCTTAGACCGTATCGTTCGGGACAGGGCCATGAACACTGAAGCTTTCTTT

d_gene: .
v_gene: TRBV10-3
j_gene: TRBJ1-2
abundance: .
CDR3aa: CAISGQGPAKTF
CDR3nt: TGTGCCATCAGTGGTCAGGGCCCGGCTAAGACCTTC

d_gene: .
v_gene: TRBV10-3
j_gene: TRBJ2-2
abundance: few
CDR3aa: CAINLGAFDTGELFF
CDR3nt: TGTGCCATCAATCTCGGAGCGTTTGACACCGGGGAGCTGTTTTTT

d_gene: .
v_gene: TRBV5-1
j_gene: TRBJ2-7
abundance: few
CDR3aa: CASSFVVGSSYEQYF
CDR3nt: TGCGCCAGCAGCTTTGTGGTGGGCAGCTCCTACGAGCAGTACTTC

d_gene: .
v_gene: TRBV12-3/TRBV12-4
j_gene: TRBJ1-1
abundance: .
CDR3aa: CASSSSWVYTEAFF
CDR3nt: TGTGCCAGCAGCTCATCGTGGGTGTACACTGAAGCTTTCTTT

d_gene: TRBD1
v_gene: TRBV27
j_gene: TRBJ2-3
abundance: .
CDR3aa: CASSPGQGQSWGTQYF
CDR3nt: TGTGCCAGCAGCCCGGGACAGGGACAAAGCTGGGGTACGCAGTATTTT

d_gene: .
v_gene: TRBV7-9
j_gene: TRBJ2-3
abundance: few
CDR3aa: CASRHARLGPRRIPDTQYF
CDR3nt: TGTGCCAGCAGACATGCTCGCCTGGGACCCCGAAGGATCCCAGATACGCAGTATTTT

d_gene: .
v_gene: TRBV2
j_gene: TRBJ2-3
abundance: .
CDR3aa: CASSGGGIVNTQYF
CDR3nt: TGTGCCAGCAGTGGAGGCGGGATAGTGAATACGCAGTATTTT

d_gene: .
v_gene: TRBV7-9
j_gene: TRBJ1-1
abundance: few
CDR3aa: CASSAADREAFF
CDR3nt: TGTGCCAGCAGCGCCGCTGACAGGGAAGCTTTCTTT

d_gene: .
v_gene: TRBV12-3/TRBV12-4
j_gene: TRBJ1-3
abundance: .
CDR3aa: CASSKGQPGNTIYF
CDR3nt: TGTGCCAGCAGTAAAGGACAACCTGGAAACACCATATATTTT

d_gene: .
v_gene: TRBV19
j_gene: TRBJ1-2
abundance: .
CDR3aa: CASGTGQYYTF
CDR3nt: TGTGCCAGTGGGACCGGGCAATATTACACCTTC

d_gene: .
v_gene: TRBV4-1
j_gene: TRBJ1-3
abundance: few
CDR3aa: CASSPSDARNIYF
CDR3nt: TGCGCCAGCAGCCCCTCGGACGCACGAAACATATATTTT

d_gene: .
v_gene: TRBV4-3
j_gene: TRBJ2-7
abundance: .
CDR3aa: CASSQGVGLYEQYF
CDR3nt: TGCGCCAGCAGCCAAGGGGTGGGTCTCTACGAGCAGTACTTC

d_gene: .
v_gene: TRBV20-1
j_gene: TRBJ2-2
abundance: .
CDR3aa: CSTSSDTGELFF
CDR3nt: TGCAGTACTAGTTCAGACACCGGGGAGCTGTTTTTT

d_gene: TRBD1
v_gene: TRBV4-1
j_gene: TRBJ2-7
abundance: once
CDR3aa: CASSQEGQGYYEQYF
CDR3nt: TGCGCCAGCAGCCAAGAAGGACAGGGCTACTACGAGCAGTACTTC

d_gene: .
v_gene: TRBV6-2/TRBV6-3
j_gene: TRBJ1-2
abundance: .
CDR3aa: CASGKGGGYTF
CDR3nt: TGTGCCAGCGGAAAGGGGGGCGGCTACACCTTC

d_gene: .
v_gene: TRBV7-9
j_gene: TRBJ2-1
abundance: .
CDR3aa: CASSTLTGSYNEQFF
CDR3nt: TGTGCCAGCAGCACCCTGACAGGATCCTACAATGAGCAGTTCTTC

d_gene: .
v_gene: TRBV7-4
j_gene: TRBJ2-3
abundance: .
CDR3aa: CASSLDSVDTQYF
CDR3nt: TGTGCCAGCAGCTTAGATTCCGTGGATACGCAGTATTTT

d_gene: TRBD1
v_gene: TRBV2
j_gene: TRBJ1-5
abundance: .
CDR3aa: CASTWDRGRDQPQHF
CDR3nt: TGTGCCAGCACCTGGGACAGGGGGCGCGACCAGCCCCAGCATTTT

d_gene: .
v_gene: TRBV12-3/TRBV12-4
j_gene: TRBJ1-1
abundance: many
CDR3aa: CASTLTWGGFMNTEAFF
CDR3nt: TGTGCCAGCACCCTCACCTGGGGGGGGTTCATGAACACTGAAGCTTTCTTT

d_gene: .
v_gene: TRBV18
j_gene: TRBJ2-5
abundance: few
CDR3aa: CASSPSSQETQYF
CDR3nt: TGTGCCAGCTCACCATCCTCTCAAGAGACCCAGTACTTC

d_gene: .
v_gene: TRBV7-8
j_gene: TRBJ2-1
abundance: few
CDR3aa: CVGVSYNEQFF
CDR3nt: TGTGTGGGGGTCTCTTACAATGAGCAGTTCTTC

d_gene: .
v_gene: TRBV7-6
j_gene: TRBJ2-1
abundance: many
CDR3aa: CASSLRGDYNEQFF
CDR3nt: TGTGCCAGCAGCTTGCGCGGAGATTACAATGAGCAGTTCTTC

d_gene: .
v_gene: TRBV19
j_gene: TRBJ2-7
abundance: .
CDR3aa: CASSIVTGLVYEQYF
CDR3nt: TGTGCCAGTAGTATCGTAACGGGACTCGTCTACGAGCAGTACTTC

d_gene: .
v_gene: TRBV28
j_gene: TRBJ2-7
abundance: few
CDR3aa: CASRDWATGEQYF
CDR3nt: TGTGCCAGCAGGGACTGGGCAACAGGGGAGCAGTACTTC

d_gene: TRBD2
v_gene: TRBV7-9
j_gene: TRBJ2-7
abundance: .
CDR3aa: CASSSGPGRGGYEQYF
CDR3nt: TGTGCCAGCAGCTCCGGACCGGGACGCGGGGGCTACGAGCAGTACTTC

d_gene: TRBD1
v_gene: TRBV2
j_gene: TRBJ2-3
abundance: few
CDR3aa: CASSESWDSLTDTQYF
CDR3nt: TGTGCCAGCAGTGAAAGTTGGGACAGCTTAACAGATACGCAGTATTTT

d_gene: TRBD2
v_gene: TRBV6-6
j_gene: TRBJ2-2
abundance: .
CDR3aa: CASSPGLAASVELFF
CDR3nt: TGTGCCAGCAGCCCGGGACTAGCGGCCTCCGTGGAGCTGTTTTTT

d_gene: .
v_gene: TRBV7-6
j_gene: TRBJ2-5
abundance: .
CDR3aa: CASSSLGRSQETQYF
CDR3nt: TGTGCCAGCAGTTCCCTCGGTCGCTCTCAAGAGACCCAGTACTTC

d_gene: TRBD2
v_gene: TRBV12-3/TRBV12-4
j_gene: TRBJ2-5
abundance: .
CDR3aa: CASSAGGGTQETQYF
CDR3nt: TGTGCCAGCTCGGCGGGCGGGGGGACCCAAGAGACCCAGTACTTC

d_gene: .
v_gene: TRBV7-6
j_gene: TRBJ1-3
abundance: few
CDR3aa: CAGGARSGNTIYF
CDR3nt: TGTGCCGGGGGAGCCCGCTCTGGAAACACCATATATTTT

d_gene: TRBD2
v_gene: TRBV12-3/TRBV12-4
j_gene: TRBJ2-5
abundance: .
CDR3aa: CASRGGGQETQYF
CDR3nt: TGTGCCAGCAGGGGGGGGGGCCAAGAGACCCAGTACTTC

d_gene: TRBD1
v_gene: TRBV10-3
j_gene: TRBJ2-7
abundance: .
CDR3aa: CAIARTGDGYEQYF
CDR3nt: TGTGCCATCGCCCGGACAGGGGATGGATACGAGCAGTACTTC

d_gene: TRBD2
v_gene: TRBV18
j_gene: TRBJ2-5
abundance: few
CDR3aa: CASSPTAGEGETQYF
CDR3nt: TGTGCCAGCTCACCTACAGCGGGAGAGGGAGAGACCCAGTACTTC

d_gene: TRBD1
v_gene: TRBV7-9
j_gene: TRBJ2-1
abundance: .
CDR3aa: CASSTRTGYGNEQFF
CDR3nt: TGTGCCAGCAGCACAAGGACAGGGTATGGGAATGAGCAGTTCTTC

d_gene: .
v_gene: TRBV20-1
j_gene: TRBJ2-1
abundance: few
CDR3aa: CSAPLATDNEQFF
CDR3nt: TGCAGTGCTCCTCTAGCGACAGACAATGAGCAGTTCTTC

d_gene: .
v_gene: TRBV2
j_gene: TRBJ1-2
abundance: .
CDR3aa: CASSGHLYNYGYTF
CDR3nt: TGTGCCAGCAGTGGCCACCTGTATAACTATGGCTACACCTTC

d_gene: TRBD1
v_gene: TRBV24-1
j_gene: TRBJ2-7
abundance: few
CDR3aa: CATSDLQLTGVIPYEQYF
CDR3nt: TGTGCCACCAGTGACCTGCAACTGACAGGGGTGATCCCCTACGAGCAGTACTTC

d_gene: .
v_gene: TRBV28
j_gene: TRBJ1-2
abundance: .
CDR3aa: CASSYAALYGYTF
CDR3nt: TGTGCCAGCAGTTATGCAGCCCTCTATGGCTACACCTTC

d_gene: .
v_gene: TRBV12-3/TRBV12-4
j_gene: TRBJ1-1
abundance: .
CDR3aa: CASSLTRRGVAPPDAEAFF
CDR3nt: TGTGCCAGCAGTTTAACCCGCCGCGGGGTTGCCCCCCCAGACGCTGAAGCTTTCTTT

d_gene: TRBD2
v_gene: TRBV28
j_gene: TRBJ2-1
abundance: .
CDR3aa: CASSSLAGEYYNGQFF
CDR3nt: TGTGCCAGCAGTTCTTTAGCGGGGGAATACTACAATGGGCAGTTCTTC

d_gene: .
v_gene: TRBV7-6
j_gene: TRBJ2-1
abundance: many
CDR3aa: CASSVFWSSYNEQFF
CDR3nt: TGTGCCAGCAGCGTTTTTTGGAGCTCCTACAATGAGCAGTTCTTC

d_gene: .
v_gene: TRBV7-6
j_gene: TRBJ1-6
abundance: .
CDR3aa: CASSPQGNFSPLHF
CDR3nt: TGTGCCAGCAGCCCACAGGGCAACTTTTCACCCCTCCACTTT

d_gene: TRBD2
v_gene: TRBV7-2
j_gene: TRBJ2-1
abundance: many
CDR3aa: CASRKTSGGNEQFF
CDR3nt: TGTGCCAGCAGGAAGACTAGCGGGGGCAATGAGCAGTTCTTC